This T cell receptor beta chain was found in a study of regulatory T cells in long-lasting Graves disease. Researchers made TCR beta libraries by using iRepertoire HTBI primers and running Arm-PCR on CDR3 regions. In TCRdb, the multiplex PCR reads were re-called with MiXCR into one record per CDR3 protein. The sample consists of approximately 300,000 distinct CDR3 sequences, 15% to 20% of them appearing once. Specified time point: newly diagnosed GD, antithyroid drugs for less than 3 months. TCR sequences were obtained from RNA taken from PBMCs. This clonotype was observed at least ten times. Germline V gene sequence: CDR1 SGHAT, CDR2 FQNNGV. Trimming took off 5 bases at V and 5 bases at J, with 9 bases between the two ends. The CDR3 is made up of 13 amino acids.

This material consisted of peripheral blood mononuclear cells (PBMCs), taken at new diagnosis, from a patient treated with antithyroid drugs. The chain uses TRBV11-2 and TRBJ2-2; D is unclear. This clonotype originated in a female donor with Graves disease. The CDR3 nucleotides read TGTGCCAGCAGCCTGGGGATGACCGGGGAGCTGTTTTTT. It translates to CASSLGMTGELFF.